This T cell receptor beta chain came from a study of Ad26.COV2.S vaccination and SARS-CoV-2 variants. Overall study: Intramuscularly, Ad26.COV2.S was given either once or twice, 56 days apart.

Clones were sequenced by immunoSEQ multiplex PCR, and TCRdb holds only the in-frame ones, with some missing. The sample lists about 330,000 clones; roughly nine tenths were seen once. CDR3 length: 14 residues. Trimming removed 4 bases from V and 1 base from J, with 11 bases in between. Germline CDR1 MNHEY, CDR2 SMNVEV (reference sequence). Treatment meaning: roughly 19 received Ad26.COV2.S at low or high dose, single or two shots; roughly five received placebo; per-sample allocation not given. Sampling was performed 63 days after the first vaccine or placebo injection. Spike of the Wuhan-strain SARS-CoV-2 was expressed by an Ad26 vector, which formed the vaccine.

This chain links TRBV27 with TRBJ2-7; D remains ambiguous. The sequences come from peripheral blood, collected in a trial of Ad26.COV2.S vaccine versus placebo. The clonotype comes from a person aged 18-60 years who received the Ad26.COV2.S COVID-19 vaccine or a placebo. The CDR3: CASSSGASSYEQYF. DNA of the CDR3: TGTGCCAGCAGTTCAGGCGCGTCATCCTACGAGCAGTACTTC.